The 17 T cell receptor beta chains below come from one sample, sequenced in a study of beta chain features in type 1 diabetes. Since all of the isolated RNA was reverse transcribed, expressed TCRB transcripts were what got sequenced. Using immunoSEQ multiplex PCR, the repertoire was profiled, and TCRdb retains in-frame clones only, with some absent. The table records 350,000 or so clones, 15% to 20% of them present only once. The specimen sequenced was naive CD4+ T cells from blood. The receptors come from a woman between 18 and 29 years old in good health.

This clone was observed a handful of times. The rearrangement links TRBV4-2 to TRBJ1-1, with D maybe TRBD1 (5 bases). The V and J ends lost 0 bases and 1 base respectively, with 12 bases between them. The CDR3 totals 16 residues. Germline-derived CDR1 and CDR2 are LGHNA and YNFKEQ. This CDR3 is CASSQDIQGSNTEAFF. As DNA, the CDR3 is TGTGCCAGCAGCCAAGATATTCAGGGTTCGAACACTGAAGCTTTCTTT.

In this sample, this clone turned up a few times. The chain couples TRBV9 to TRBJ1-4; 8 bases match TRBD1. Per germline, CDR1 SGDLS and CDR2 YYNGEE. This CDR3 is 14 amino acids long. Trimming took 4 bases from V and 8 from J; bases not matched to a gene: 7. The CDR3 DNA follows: TGTGCCAGCAGCCCGCGGACAGGGACAGAAAAACTGTTTTTT. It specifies CASSPRTGTEKLFF.

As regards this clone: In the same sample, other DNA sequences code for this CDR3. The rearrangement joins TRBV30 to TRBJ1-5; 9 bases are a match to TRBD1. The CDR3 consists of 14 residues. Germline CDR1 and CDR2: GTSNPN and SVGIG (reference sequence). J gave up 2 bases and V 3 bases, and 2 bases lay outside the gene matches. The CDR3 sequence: CAWSTGGGNQPQHF. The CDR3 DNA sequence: TGTGCCTGGAGCACAGGGGGCGGCAATCAGCCCCAGCATTTT.

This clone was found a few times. Here the CDR3 reads CASSGGVGQPQHF. The CDR3 DNA sequence: TGTGCCAGCAGTGGGGGGGTTGGACAGCCCCAGCATTTT. This chain joins TRBV25-1 and TRBJ1-5, with D possibly being TRBD1 (5 bases). Germline V gene lookup returns CDR1 MGHDK and CDR2 SYGVNS. CDR3 length equals 13 residues. V lost 4 bases and J lost 7, with 11 bases in between. Complete variable domain (other parts from reference TRBV25-1 and TRBJ1-5): EADIYQTPRYLVIGTGKKITLECSQTMGHDKMYWYQQDPGMELHLIHYSYGVNSTEKGDLSSESTVSRIRTEHFPLTLESARPSHTSQYLCASSGGVGQPQHFGDGTRLSIL.

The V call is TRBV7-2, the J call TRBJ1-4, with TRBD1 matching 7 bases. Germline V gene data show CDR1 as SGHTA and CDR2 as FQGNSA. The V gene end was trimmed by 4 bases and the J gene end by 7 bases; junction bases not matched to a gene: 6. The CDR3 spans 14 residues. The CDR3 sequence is CASSSTGWAEKLFF. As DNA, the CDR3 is TGTGCCAGCAGCTCGACAGGGTGGGCTGAAAAACTGTTTTTT. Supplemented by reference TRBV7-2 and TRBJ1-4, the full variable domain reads GAGVSQSPSNKVTEKGKDVELRCDPISGHTALYWYRQSLGQGLEFLIYFQGNSAPDKSGLPSDRFSAERTGGSVSTLTIQRTQQEDSAVYLCASSSTGWAEKLFFGSGTQLSVL.

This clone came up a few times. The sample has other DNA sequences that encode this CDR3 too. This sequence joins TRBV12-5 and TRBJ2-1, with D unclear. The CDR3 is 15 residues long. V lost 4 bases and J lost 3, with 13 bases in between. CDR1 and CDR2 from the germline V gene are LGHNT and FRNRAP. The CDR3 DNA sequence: TGTGCTAGTGGTTCAAGACTTGCGGACTACAATGAGCAGTTCTTC. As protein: CASGSRLADYNEQFF.

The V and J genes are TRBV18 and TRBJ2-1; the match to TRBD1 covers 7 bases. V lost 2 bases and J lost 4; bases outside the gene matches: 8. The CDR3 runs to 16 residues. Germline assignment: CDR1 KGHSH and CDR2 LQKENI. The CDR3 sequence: CASSPGTAQGYNEQFF. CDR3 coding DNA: TGTGCCAGCTCACCAGGGACAGCCCAAGGGTACAATGAGCAGTTCTTC.

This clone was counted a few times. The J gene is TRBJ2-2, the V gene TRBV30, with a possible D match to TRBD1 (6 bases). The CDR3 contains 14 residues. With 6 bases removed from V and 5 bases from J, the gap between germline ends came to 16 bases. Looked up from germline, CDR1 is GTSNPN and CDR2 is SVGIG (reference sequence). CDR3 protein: CACLAGAGTGELFF. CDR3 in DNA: TGTGCCTGCTTAGCAGGGGCCGGTACCGGGGAGCTGTTTTTT.

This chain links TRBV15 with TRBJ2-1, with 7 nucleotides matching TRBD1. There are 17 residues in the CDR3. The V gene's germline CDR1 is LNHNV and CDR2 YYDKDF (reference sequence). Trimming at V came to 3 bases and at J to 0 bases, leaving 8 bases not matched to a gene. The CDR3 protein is CATSSQQGWVSYNEQFF. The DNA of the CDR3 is TGTGCCACCAGCAGCCAACAGGGGTGGGTCTCCTACAATGAGCAGTTCTTC.

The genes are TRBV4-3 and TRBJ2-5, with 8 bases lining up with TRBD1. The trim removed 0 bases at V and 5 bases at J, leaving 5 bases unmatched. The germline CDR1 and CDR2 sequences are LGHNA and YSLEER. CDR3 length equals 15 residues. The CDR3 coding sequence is TGCGCCAGCAGCCAAGATCCCAGGGGGCGCGAGACCCAGTACTTC. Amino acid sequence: CASSQDPRGRETQYF.

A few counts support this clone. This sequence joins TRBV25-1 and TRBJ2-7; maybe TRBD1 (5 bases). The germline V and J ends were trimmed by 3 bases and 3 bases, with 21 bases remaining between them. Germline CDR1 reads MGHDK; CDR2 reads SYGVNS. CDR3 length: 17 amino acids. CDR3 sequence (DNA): TGTGCCAGCAGTGACACAACAGGTTCCTCACACCGCTACGAGCAGTACTTC. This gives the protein CASSDTTGSSHRYEQYF.

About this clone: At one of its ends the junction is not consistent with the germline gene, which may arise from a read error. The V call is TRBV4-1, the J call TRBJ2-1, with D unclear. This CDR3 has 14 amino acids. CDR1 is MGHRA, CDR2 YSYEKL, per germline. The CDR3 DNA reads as TGCGCCAGCAGCCAAGGGTTGGGCTACAACGAGCAGTTCTTC. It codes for CASSQGLGYNEQFF.

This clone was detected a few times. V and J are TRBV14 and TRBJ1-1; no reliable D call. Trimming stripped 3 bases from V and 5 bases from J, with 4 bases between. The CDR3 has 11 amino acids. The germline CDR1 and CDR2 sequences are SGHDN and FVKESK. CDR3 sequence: CASSHSTEAFF. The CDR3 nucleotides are TGTGCCAGCAGCCATAGTACTGAAGCTTTCTTT.

The CDR3 sequence is CASSTSGQTPLLNTEAFF. The CDR3 DNA is TGCGCCAGCAGCACTTCTGGACAGACCCCCTTACTGAACACTGAAGCTTTCTTT. The rearrangement uses TRBV5-1 and TRBJ1-1, with D possibly TRBD1 on 6 matching bases. The V end was cut by 4 bases, the J end by 0 bases, with 22 bases between. The germline gives CDR1 SGHRS, CDR2 YFSETQ. This CDR3 has 18 amino acids.

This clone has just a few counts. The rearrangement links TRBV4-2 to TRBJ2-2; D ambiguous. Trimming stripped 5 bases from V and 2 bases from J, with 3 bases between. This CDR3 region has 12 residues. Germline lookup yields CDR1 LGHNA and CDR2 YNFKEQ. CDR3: CASSSNTGELFF. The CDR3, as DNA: TGTGCCAGCAGCTCTAACACCGGGGAGCTGTTTTTT.

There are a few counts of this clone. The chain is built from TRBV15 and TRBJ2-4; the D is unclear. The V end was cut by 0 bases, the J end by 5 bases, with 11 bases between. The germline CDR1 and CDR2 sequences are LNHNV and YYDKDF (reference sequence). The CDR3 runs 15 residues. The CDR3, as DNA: TGTGCCACCAGCAGAGATAGGAACACAGAAAACATTCAGTACTTC. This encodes CATSRDRNTENIQYF.

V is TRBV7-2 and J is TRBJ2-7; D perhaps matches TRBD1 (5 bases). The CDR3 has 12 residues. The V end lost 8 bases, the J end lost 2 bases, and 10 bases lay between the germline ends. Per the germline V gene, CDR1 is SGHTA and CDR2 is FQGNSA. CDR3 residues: CASAGLAYEQYF. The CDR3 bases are TGTGCCAGCGCAGGGCTAGCCTACGAGCAGTACTTC.